The clone carrying this T cell receptor (beta chain) was observed a few times. The data belong to a study of human T cells and chemical hapten exposure. As to time point: pre-sensitization, week 0. Treatment of the sample: therapeutic diphenylcyclopropenone sensitization with weekly scalp DPC. Donation of samples came from alopecia patients who were 18 to 70 years old and suitable for DPC. How the authors handled the data: Ranging from about 20,000 to 700,000, TCR counts per sample had a median value of around 94,000. One entry per CDR3 protein results from TCRdb running MiXCR on the RACE reads. The V and J calls reflect TCRdb's pipeline rather than the authors' work. The sample yields about 80,000 distinct CDR3 sequences, 12% to 15% seen once. This TCR derives from a woman between 45 and 65 years old with alopecia areata. Some clones in this sample may be carry-over from other donors' samples. The sequences come from whole blood, collected in connection with sensitization to the hapten diphenylcyclopropenone (DPC).

CDR3 nucleotide sequence: TGCAGTGCCACCCCGGGCTCGACGGGTTCACCCCTCCACTTT. Translation gives CSATPGSTGSPLHF. V usage is TRBV20-1 and J usage is TRBJ1-6; D remains unclear. The germline gives CDR1 DFQATT, CDR2 SNEGSKA (reference sequence). V gave up 6 bases and J gave up 9 bases, with 18 bases separating them. CDR3 length: 14 residues.